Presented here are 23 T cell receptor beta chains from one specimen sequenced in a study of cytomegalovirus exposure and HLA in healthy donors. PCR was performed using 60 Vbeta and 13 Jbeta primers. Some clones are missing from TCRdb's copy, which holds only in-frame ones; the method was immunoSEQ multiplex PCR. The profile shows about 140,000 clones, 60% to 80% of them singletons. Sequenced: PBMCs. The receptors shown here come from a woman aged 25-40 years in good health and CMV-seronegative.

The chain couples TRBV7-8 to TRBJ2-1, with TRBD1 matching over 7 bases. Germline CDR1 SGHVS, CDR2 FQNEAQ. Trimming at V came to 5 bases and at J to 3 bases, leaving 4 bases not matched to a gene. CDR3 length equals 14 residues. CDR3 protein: CASSPGQSYNEQFF. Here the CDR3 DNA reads TGTGCCAGCAGCCCGGGACAGAGCTACAATGAGCAGTTCTTC. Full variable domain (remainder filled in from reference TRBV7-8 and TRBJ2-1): GAGVSQSPRYKVAKRGQDVALRCDPISGHVSLFWYQQALGQGPEFLTYFQNEAQLDKSGLPSDRFFAERPEGSVSTLKIQRTQQEDSAVYLCASSPGQSYNEQFFGPGTRLTVL.

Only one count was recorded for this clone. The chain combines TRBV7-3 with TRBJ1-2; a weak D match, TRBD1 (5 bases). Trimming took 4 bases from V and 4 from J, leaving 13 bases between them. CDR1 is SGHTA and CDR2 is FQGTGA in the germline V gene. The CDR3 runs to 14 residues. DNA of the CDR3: TGTGCCAGCAGCTCGGCCGGGACTCTCTATGGCTACACCTTC. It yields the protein CASSSAGTLYGYTF.

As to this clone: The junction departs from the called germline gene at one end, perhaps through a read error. CDR3 in DNA: TGTGCCAACAGTTTAGCGGTTGCCCTGGTTGAGCAGTACTTC. Encoded protein: CANSLAVALVEQYF. The chain uses TRBV28 and TRBJ2-7; perhaps TRBD2 as D (6 bases). The CDR3 spans 14 residues. CDR1 and CDR2 (germline): MDHEN, SYDVKM.

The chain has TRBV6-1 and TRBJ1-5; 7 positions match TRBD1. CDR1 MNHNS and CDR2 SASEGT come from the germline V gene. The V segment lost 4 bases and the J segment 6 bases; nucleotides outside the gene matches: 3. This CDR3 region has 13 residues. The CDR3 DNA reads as TGTGCCAGCAGTGGGACAGGCCCTCAGCCCCAGCATTTT. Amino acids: CASSGTGPQPQHF.

The CDR3 is CASSLRLAGGSTDTQYF. The CDR3 region has the DNA TGTGCCAGCAGCTTAAGGCTAGCGGGGGGTAGCACAGATACGCAGTATTTT. The chain has TRBV7-9 and TRBJ2-3, with 11 nucleotides matching TRBD2. The germline CDR1 and CDR2 sequences are SEHNR and FQNEAQ (reference sequence). Trimming took 2 bases from V and 0 from J; bases not matched to a gene: 4. The CDR3 runs 17 residues.

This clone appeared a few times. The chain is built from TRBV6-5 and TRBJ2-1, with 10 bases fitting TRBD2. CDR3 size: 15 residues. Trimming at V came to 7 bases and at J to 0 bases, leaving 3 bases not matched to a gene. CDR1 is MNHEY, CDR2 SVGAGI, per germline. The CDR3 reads CASKGLANSYNEQFF. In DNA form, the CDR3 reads TGTGCCAGCAAGGGACTAGCGAACTCCTACAATGAGCAGTTCTTC.

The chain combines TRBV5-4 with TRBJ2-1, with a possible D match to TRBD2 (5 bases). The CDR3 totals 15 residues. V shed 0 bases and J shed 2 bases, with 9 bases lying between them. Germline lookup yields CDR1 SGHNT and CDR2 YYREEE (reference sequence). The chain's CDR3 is CASSLVSGTYNEQFF. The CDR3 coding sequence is TGTGCCAGCAGCTTGGTTTCGGGGACCTACAATGAGCAGTTCTTC.

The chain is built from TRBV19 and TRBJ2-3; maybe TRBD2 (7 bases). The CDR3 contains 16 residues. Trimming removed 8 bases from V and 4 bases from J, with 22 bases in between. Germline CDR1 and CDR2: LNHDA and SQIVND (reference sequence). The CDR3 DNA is TGTGCCAGTTCCAGGCCCCCGGGGGGCAGGGCAGATACGCAGTATTTT. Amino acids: CASSRPPGGRADTQYF.

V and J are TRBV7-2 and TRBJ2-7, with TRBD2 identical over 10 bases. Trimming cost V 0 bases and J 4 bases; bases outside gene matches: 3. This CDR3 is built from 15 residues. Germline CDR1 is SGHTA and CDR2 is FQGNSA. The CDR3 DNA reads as TGTGCCAGCAGCTTAGCTCCTAGCGGGGGATACGAGCAGTACTTC. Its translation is CASSLAPSGGYEQYF.

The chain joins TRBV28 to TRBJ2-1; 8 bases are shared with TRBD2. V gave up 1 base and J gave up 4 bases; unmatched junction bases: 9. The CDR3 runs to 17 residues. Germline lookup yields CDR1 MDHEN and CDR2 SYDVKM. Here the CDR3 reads CASSLLNMVAGYNEQFF. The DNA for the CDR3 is TGTGCCAGCAGTTTATTAAACATGGTAGCGGGATACAATGAGCAGTTCTTC.

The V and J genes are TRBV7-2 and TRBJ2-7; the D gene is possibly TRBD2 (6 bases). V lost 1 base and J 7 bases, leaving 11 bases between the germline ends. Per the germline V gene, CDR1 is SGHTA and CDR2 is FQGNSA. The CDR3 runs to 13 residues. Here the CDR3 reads CASSLEVRGEQYF. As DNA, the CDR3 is TGTGCCAGCAGCTTAGAGGTACGGGGGGAGCAGTACTTC.

CDR3 DNA: TGTGCCAGCAGCCCGAGGGCGGACAGGCGGAGCTCTGGAAACACCATATATTTT. This encodes CASSPRADRRSSGNTIYF. The chain carries TRBV9 and TRBJ1-3, with TRBD1 identical over 7 bases. The CDR3 extends over 18 amino acids. Trimming took 4 bases from V and 0 from J; bases not matched to a gene: 13. Per germline, CDR1 SGDLS and CDR2 YYNGEE.

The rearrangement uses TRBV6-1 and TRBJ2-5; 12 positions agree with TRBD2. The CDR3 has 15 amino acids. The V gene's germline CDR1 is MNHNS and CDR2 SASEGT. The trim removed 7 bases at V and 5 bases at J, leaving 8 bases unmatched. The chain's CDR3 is CASKATSGGGETQYF. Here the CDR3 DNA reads TGTGCCAGCAAGGCGACTAGCGGGGGTGGGGAGACCCAGTACTTC.

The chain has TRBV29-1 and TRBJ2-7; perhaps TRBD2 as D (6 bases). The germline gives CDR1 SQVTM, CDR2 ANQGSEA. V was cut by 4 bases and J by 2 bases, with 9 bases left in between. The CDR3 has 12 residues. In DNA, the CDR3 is TGCAGCGTTGGCGGGGACCCCTACGAGCAGTACTTC. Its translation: CSVGGDPYEQYF.

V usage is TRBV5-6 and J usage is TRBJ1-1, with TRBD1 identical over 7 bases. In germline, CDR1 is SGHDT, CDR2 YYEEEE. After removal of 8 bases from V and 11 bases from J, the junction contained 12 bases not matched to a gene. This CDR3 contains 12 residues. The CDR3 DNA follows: TGTGCCAGTGGGAACAGGGACAGTTCGGCTTTCTTT. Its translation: CASGNRDSSAFF.

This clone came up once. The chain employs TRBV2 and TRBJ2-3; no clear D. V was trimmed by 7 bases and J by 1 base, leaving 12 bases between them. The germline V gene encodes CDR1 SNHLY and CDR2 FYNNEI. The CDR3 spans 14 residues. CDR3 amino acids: CASKVSSRTDTQYF. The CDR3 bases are TGTGCCAGCAAAGTCAGTTCGCGCACAGATACGCAGTATTTT. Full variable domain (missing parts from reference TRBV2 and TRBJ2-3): EPEVTQTPSHQVTQMGQEVILRCVPISNHLYFYWYRQILGQKVEFLVSFYNNEISEKSEIFDDQFSVERPDGSNFTLKIRSTKLEDSAMYFCASKVSSRTDTQYFGPGTRLTVL.

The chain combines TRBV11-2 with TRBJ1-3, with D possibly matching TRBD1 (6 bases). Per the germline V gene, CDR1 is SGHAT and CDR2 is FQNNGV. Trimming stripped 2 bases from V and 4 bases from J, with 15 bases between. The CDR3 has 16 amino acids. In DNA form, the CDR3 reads TGTGCCAGCAGCTTATCGCCCAGGGGCAAGGGAAACACCATATATTTT. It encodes CASSLSPRGKGNTIYF.

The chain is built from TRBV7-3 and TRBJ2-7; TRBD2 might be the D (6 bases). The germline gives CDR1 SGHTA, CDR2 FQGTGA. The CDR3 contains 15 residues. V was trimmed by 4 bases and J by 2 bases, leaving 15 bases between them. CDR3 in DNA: TGTGCCAGCAGCTCCCCGGGCGGGGCAACCTACGAGCAGTACTTC. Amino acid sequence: CASSSPGGATYEQYF.

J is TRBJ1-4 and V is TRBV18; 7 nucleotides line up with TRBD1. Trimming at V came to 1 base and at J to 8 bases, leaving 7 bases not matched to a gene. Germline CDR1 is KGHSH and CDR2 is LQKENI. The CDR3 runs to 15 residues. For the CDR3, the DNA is TGTGCCAGCTCACCACTAGGACAGGCTCACGAAAAACTGTTTTTT. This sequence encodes CASSPLGQAHEKLFF.

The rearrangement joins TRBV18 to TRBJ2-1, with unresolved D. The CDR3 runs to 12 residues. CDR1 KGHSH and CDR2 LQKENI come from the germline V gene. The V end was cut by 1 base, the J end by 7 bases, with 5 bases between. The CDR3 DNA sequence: TGTGCCAGCTCACCACTAGCTAATGAGCAGTTCTTC. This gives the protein CASSPLANEQFF.

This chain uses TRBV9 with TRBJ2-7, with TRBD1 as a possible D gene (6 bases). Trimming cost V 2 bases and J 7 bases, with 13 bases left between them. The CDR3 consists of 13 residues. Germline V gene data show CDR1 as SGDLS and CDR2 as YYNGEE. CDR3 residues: CASSVRDISEQYV. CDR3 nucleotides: TGTGCCAGCAGCGTCCGGGACATTTCTGAGCAGTACGTC.

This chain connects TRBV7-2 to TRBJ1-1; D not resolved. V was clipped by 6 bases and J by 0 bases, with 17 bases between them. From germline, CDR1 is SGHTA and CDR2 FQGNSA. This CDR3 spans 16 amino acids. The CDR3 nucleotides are TGTGCCAGCAGTTCCCGACACGAGTACATGAACACTGAAGCTTTCTTT. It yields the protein CASSSRHEYMNTEAFF.

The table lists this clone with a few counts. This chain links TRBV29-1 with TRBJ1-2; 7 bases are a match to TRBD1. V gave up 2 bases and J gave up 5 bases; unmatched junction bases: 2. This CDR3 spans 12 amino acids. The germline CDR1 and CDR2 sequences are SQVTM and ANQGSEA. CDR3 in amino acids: CSVETGVYGYTF. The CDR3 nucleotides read TGCAGCGTTGAAACAGGGGTGTATGGCTACACCTTC.